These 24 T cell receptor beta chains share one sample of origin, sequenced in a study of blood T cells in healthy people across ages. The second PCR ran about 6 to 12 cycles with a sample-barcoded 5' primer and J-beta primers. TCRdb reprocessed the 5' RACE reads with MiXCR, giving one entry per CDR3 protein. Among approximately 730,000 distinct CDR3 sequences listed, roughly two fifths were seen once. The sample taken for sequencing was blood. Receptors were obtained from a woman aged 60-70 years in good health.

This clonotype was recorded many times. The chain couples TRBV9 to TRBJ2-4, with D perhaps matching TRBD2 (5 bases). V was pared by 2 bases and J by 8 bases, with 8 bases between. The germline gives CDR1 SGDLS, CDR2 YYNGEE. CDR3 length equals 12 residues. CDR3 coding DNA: TGTGCCAGCAGCGTTGGGAGCGACATTCAGTACTTC. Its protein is CASSVGSDIQYF.

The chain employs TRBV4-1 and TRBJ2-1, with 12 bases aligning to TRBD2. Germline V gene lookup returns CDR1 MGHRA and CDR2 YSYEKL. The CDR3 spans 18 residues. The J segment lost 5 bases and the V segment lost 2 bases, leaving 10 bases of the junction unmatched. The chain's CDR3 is CASSQILRLAGVHNEQFF. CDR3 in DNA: TGCGCCAGCAGCCAAATTCTCAGACTAGCGGGAGTACACAATGAGCAGTTCTTC.

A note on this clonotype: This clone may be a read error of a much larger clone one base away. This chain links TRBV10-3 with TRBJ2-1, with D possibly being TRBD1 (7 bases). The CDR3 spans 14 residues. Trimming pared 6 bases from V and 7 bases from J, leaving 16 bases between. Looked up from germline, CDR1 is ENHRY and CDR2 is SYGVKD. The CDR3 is CAIRGGGTDNEQFF. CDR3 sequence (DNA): TGTGCCATCAGAGGAGGGGGCACGGATAATGAGCAGTTCTTC.

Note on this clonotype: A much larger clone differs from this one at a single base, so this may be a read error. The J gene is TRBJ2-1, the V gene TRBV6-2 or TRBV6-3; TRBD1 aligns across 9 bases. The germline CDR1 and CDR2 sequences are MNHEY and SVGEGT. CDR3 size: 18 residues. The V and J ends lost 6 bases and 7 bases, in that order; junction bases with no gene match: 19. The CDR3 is CASSQIRYASDRGNEQFF. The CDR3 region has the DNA TGTGCCAGCAGCCAAATTCGCTATGCCTCGGACAGGGGAAATGAGCAGTTCTTC.

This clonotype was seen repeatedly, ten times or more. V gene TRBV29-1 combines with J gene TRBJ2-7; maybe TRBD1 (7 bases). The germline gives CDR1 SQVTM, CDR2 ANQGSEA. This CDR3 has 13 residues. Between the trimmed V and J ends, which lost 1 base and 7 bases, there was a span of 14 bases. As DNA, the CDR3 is TGCAGCGTTGAAGTACAGGGGACTGGTGAGCAGTACTTC. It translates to CSVEVQGTGEQYF.

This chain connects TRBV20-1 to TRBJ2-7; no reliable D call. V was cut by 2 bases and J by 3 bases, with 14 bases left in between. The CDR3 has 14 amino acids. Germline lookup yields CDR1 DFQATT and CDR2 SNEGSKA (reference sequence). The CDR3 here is CSARSWQGVYEQYF. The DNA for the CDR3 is TGCAGTGCTAGAAGTTGGCAAGGTGTCTACGAGCAGTACTTC.

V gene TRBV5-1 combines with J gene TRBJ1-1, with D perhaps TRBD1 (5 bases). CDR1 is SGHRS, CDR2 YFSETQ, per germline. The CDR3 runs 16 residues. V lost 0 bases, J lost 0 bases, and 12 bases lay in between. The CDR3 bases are TGCGCCAGCAGCTTGGGTGAGTTCAGGGTGAACACTGAAGCTTTCTTT. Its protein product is CASSLGEFRVNTEAFF.

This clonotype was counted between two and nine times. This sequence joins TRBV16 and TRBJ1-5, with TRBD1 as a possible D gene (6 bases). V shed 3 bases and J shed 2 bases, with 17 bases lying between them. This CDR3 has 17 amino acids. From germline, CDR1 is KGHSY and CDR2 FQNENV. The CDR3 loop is CASSQYRVGDGNQPQHF. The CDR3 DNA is TGTGCCAGCAGCCAGTACAGGGTAGGGGATGGCAATCAGCCCCAGCATTTT.

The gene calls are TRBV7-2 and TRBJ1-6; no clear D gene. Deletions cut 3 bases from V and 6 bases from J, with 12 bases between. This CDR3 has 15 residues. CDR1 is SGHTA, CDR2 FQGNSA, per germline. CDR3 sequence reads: CASSFWEPRNSPLHF. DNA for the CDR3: TGTGCCAGCAGCTTCTGGGAGCCTCGTAATTCACCCCTCCACTTT.

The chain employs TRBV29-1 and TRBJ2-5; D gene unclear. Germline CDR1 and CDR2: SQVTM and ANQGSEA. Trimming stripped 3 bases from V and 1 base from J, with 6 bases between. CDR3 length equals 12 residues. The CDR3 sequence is CSVESTQETQYF. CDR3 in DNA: TGCAGCGTTGAGAGTACCCAAGAGACCCAGTACTTC.

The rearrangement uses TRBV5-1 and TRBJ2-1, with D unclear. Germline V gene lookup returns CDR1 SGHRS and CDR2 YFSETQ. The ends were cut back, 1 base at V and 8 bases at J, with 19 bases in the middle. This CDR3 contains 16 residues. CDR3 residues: CASSLSILSVIHEQFF. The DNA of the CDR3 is TGCGCCAGCAGCTTGTCAATATTGAGCGTAATCCATGAGCAGTTCTTC.

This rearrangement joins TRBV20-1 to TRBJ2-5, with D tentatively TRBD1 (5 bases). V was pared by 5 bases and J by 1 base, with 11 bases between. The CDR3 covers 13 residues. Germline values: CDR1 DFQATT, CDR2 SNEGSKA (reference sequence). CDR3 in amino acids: CSALDRAQETQYF. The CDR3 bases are TGCAGTGCTTTAGACAGAGCCCAAGAGACCCAGTACTTC.

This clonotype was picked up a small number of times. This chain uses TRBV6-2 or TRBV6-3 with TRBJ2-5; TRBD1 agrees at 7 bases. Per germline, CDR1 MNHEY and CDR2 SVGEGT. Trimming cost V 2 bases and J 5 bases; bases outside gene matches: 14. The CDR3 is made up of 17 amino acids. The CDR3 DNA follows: TGTGCCAGCAGTTACACACCTGCGACAGGGTTGCGGGAGACCCAGTACTTC. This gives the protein CASSYTPATGLRETQYF.

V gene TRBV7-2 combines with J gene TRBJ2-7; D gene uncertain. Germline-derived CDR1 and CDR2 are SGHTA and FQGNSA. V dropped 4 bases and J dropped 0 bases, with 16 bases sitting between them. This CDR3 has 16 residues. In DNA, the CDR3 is TGTGCCAGCAGCTCCCCGTTCCTGTCGGGCTCCTACGAGCAGTACTTC. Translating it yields CASSSPFLSGSYEQYF.

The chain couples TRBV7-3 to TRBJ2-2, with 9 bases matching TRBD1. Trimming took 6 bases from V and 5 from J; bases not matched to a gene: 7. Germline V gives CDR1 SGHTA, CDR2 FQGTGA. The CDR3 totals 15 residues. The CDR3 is CASRTGTGRTGELFF. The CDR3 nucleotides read TGTGCCAGCAGAACCGGGACAGGGAGGACCGGGGAGCTGTTTTTT.

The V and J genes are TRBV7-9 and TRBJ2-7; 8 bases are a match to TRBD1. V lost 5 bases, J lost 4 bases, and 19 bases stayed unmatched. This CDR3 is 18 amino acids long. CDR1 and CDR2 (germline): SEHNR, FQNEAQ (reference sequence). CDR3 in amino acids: CASSRIGGQGIELYEQYF. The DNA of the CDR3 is TGTGCCAGCAGCCGAATCGGTGGACAGGGCATAGAGCTTTACGAGCAGTACTTC.

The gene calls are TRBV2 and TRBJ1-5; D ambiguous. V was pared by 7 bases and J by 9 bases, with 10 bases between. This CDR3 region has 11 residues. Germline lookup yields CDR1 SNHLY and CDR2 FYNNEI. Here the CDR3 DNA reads TGTGCCAGCAAGTATTCAGGGCCCCAGCATTTT. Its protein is CASKYSGPQHF.

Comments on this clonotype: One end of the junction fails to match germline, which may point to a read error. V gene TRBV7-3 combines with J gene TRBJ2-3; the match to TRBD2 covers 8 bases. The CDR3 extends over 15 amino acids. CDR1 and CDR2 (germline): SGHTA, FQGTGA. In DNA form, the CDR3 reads TGTGCCAGCAGCCCCGCAACTAGCGGCACAGATACGCGGTATTTT. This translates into CASSPATSGTDTRYF.

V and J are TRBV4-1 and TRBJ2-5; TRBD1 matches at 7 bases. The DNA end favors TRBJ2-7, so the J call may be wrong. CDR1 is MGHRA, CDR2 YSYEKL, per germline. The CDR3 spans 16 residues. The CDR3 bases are TGCGCCAGCAGCCAAGACTTCATAGGGGGCGACTACGAGCAGTACTTC. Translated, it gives CASSQDFIGGDYEQYF.

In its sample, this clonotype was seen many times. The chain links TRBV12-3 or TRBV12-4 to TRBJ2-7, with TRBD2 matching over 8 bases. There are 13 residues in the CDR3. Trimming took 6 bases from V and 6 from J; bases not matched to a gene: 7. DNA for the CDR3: TGTGCCAGCAGGCCGGGAGGGAGCTCCGAGCAGTACTTC. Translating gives CASRPGGSSEQYF.

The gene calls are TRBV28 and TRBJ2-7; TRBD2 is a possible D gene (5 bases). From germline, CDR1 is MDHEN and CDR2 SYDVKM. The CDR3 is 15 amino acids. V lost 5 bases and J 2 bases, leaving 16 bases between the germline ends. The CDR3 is CASSPRSSDTYEQYF. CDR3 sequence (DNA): TGTGCCAGCAGTCCCCGGAGTAGCGACACCTACGAGCAGTACTTC.

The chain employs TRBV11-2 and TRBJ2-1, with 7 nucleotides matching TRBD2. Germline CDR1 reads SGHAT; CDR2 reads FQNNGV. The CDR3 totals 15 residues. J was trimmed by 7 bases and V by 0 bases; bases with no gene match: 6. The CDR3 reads CASSLDAGEWNEQFF. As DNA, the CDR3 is TGTGCCAGCAGCTTAGATGCGGGAGAGTGGAATGAGCAGTTCTTC.

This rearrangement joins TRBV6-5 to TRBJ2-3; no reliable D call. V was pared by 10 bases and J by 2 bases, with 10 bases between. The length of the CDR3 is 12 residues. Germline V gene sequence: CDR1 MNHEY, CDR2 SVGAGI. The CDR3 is CANKQTTDTQYF. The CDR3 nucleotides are TGTGCCAACAAACAGACCACAGATACGCAGTATTTT.

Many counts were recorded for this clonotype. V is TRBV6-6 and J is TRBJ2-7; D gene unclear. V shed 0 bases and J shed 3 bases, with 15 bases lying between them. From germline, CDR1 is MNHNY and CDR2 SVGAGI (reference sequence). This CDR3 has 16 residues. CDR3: CASSYSIADQDYEQYF. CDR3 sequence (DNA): TGTGCCAGCAGTTACTCGATAGCCGACCAGGACTACGAGCAGTACTTC.